Following are 32 T cell receptor beta chains from one sample sequenced in a study of blood T cell repertoires in COVID-19. Generated by immunoSEQ multiplex PCR, the TCRdb table keeps only in-frame clones and is missing some. The table records some 390,000 clones, roughly nine tenths of them present only once. What was sequenced was PBMCs or T cells enriched from blood (not recorded which). The receptor source for this set is a young man who had recovered from COVID-19.

Only one count was recorded for this clone. The chain couples TRBV7-9 to TRBJ1-6; possibly TRBD1 for D (6 bases). The V end lost 5 bases, the J end lost 7 bases, and 9 bases lay between the germline ends. The germline CDR1 and CDR2 sequences are SEHNR and FQNEAQ (reference sequence). The CDR3 covers 13 residues. The CDR3 bases are TGTGCCAGCAGCACAGACAGGAATTCACCCCTCCACTTT. Translated: CASSTDRNSPLHF.

This chain connects TRBV9 to TRBJ2-5; maybe TRBD2 (8 bases). This CDR3 is 16 amino acids long. Between the trimmed V and J ends, which lost 3 bases and 9 bases, there was a span of 24 bases. Germline lookup yields CDR1 SGDLS and CDR2 YYNGEE. The CDR3 reads CASSAATGTAGVSQYF. CDR3 sequence (DNA): TGTGCCAGCAGCGCCGCGACAGGGACAGCGGGAGTGTCCCAGTACTTC. Full variable domain (rest looked up from reference TRBV9 and TRBJ2-5): DSGVTQTPKHLITATGQRVTLRCSPRSGDLSVYWYQQSLDQGLQFLIQYYNGEERAKGNILERFSAQQFPDLHSELNLSSLELGDSALYFCASSAATGTAGVSQYFGPGTRLLVL.

In its sample, this clone was seen once. Other DNA sequences within the sample encode an identical CDR3. This rearrangement joins TRBV18 to TRBJ2-3, with D possibly being TRBD2 (5 bases). CDR1 and CDR2 from the germline V gene are KGHSH and LQKENI. V was pared by 3 bases and J by 1 base, with 8 bases between. The CDR3 has 14 amino acids. The CDR3 DNA reads TGTGCCAGCTCACCCCTGAGGGGCACAGATACGCAGTATTTT. It codes for CASSPLRGTDTQYF.

At least ten counts were recorded for this clone. The genes are TRBV12-3 or TRBV12-4 and TRBJ2-1; D is uncertain. CDR3 size: 12 residues. V lost 6 bases to trimming and J lost 3 bases, with 6 bases between them. In nucleotides, the CDR3 is TGTGCCAGCAGGACTGGCTACAATGAGCAGTTCTTC. It encodes CASRTGYNEQFF.

V and J are TRBV3-1 (or the pseudogene TRBV3-2) and TRBJ1-2; D ambiguous. This CDR3 contains 14 residues. CDR1 is LGHDT and CDR2 is YNNKEL in the germline V gene (reference sequence). The V and J ends lost 0 bases and 4 bases respectively, with 9 bases between them. CDR3 sequence: CASSQEREGYGYTF. The DNA for the CDR3 is TGTGCCAGCAGCCAAGAGAGGGAGGGCTATGGCTACACCTTC.

This chain joins TRBV28 and TRBJ2-3; TRBD2 aligns across 8 bases. The CDR3 length is 19 residues. CDR1 and CDR2 from the germline V gene are MDHEN and SYDVKM. Trimming took 6 bases from V and 2 from J; bases not matched to a gene: 19. The CDR3 nucleotides read TGTGCCAGCAGCCCCGGGCCTAGGGGCGAGCGGGAGCTCACAGATACGCAGTATTTT. It yields the protein CASSPGPRGERELTDTQYF.

The chain links TRBV15 to TRBJ2-3; D unclear. The germline gives CDR1 LNHNV, CDR2 YYDKDF (reference sequence). V was trimmed by 1 base and J by 0 bases, leaving 8 bases between them. This CDR3 comprises 15 residues. CDR3 DNA: TGTGCCACCAGCAGAGGTTGGCGGAGCACAGATACGCAGTATTTT. Translating it yields CATSRGWRSTDTQYF.

The rearrangement uses TRBV10-3 and TRBJ1-3, with D possibly being TRBD1 (6 bases). V lost 3 bases to trimming and J lost 0 bases, with 12 bases between them. The germline V gene has CDR1 ENHRY and CDR2 SYGVKD. The CDR3 is 16 residues long. Here the CDR3 reads CAISEVRGSSGNTIYF. CDR3 DNA sequence: TGTGCCATCAGTGAAGTCAGGGGTTCCTCTGGAAACACCATATATTTT.

V and J are TRBV12-3 or TRBV12-4 and TRBJ2-1; D remains unclear. The CDR3 is 11 residues long. V was cut by 6 bases and J by 5 bases, with 5 bases left in between. CDR3 sequence: CASSTDNEQFF. CDR3 bases: TGTGCCAGCAGCACAGACAATGAGCAGTTCTTC.

This rearrangement joins TRBV15 to TRBJ1-5; D uncertain. The germline V gene has CDR1 LNHNV and CDR2 YYDKDF (reference sequence). This CDR3 has 15 amino acids. Trimming stripped 0 bases from V and 6 bases from J, with 12 bases between. CDR3 sequence reads: CATSRDRAFSQPQHF. The CDR3 DNA follows: TGTGCCACCAGCAGAGATCGTGCTTTCAGTCAGCCCCAGCATTTT.

The J gene is TRBJ2-2, the V gene TRBV6-1; 8 bases map to TRBD1. J was trimmed by 2 bases and V by 2 bases; bases with no gene match: 4. Germline lookup yields CDR1 MNHNS and CDR2 SASEGT. This CDR3 has 16 residues. CDR3 region: CASSERQGANTGELFF. CDR3 DNA sequence: TGTGCCAGCAGTGAAAGGCAGGGGGCTAACACCGGGGAGCTGTTTTTT.

The rearrangement uses TRBV18 and TRBJ2-3, with TRBD2 matching 10 bases. The CDR3 length is 17 residues. In germline, CDR1 is KGHSH, CDR2 LQKENI. Trimming at V came to 4 bases and at J to 3 bases, leaving 10 bases not matched to a gene. CDR3 residues: CASSQPPGLASTDTQYF. Written as DNA, the CDR3 is TGTGCCAGCTCACAACCTCCGGGACTAGCGTCAACAGATACGCAGTATTTT.

The chain is built from TRBV3-1 (or the pseudogene TRBV3-2) and TRBJ2-7; perhaps TRBD2 as D (6 bases). V lost 4 bases to trimming and J lost 5 bases, with 24 bases between them. This CDR3 contains 17 residues. CDR1 and CDR2 (germline): LGHDT, YNNKEL (reference sequence). This CDR3 reads CASSLLTKELAQNEQYF. DNA for the CDR3: TGTGCCAGCAGCCTTCTCACAAAGGAACTAGCTCAGAACGAGCAGTACTTC.

This sequence joins TRBV7-9 and TRBJ2-1; D is possibly TRBD1 (6 bases). V was pared by 5 bases and J by 12 bases, with 20 bases between. CDR1 and CDR2 from the germline V gene are SEHNR and FQNEAQ (reference sequence). This CDR3 spans 14 amino acids. The DNA for the CDR3 is TGTGCCAGCAGCCCGGACAGTTATTACGCTGGGCAGTTCTTC. It yields the protein CASSPDSYYAGQFF.

The CDR3 DNA is TGCGCCAGCAGCTTTCAATCCGGGAGCATCCCGTACGAGCAGTACTTC. Amino acids: CASSFQSGSIPYEQYF. This chain joins TRBV5-1 and TRBJ2-7, with a possible D match to TRBD2 (6 bases). The CDR3 is 16 amino acids. V dropped 2 bases and J dropped 4 bases, with 19 bases sitting between them. The germline V gene encodes CDR1 SGHRS and CDR2 YFSETQ.

The genes are TRBV9 and TRBJ2-7; no firm D call. The CDR3 is made up of 14 amino acids. Between the trimmed V and J ends, which lost 0 bases and 2 bases, there was a span of 9 bases. CDR1 is SGDLS, CDR2 YYNGEE, per germline. The DNA of the CDR3 is TGTGCCAGCAGCGTAGATCCTAGGACCTACGAGCAGTACTTC. Its protein product is CASSVDPRTYEQYF.

The J gene is TRBJ1-3, the V gene TRBV9; TRBD1 is a possible D gene (6 bases). The CDR3 runs to 14 residues. Between the trimmed V and J ends, which lost 4 bases and 3 bases, there was a span of 11 bases. Germline lookup yields CDR1 SGDLS and CDR2 YYNGEE. DNA of the CDR3: TGTGCCAGCAGCCTAGAACAGGGTGGAAACACCATATATTTT. This codes for CASSLEQGGNTIYF. The complete variable domain, with remaining parts taken from reference TRBV9 and TRBJ1-3, reads DSGVTQTPKHLITATGQRVTLRCSPRSGDLSVYWYQQSLDQGLQFLIQYYNGEERAKGNILERFSAQQFPDLHSELNLSSLELGDSALYFCASSLEQGGNTIYFGEGSWLTVV.

This clone was observed a few times. V and J are TRBV30 and TRBJ1-6; 9 bases map to TRBD1. The junction had 2 bases not matched to a gene; V was cut back by 1 base and J by 10 bases. Germline V gives CDR1 GTSNPN, CDR2 SVGIG (reference sequence). This CDR3 comprises 13 residues. CDR3 sequence (DNA): TGTGCCTGGAGTGGGACAGGGGTCTCACCCCTCCACTTT. This gives the protein CAWSGTGVSPLHF.

This sequence joins TRBV5-1 and TRBJ2-1; 10 nucleotides agree with TRBD2. The CDR3 spans 17 residues. After removal of 0 bases from V and 7 bases from J, the junction contained 10 bases not matched to a gene. Looked up from germline, CDR1 is SGHRS and CDR2 is YFSETQ. The CDR3 protein is CASSLDVSGRAGNEQFF. CDR3 bases: TGCGCCAGCAGCTTGGATGTAAGCGGGAGGGCCGGGAATGAGCAGTTCTTC.

This sequence joins TRBV2 and TRBJ2-7, with D perhaps TRBD2 (5 bases). The CDR3 is 13 amino acids. CDR1 and CDR2 from the germline V gene are SNHLY and FYNNEI. Trimming took off 6 bases at V and 3 bases at J, with 12 bases between the two ends. Here the CDR3 reads CASSARVYYEQYF. CDR3 nucleotide sequence: TGTGCCAGCAGCGCGAGGGTATACTACGAGCAGTACTTC. The entire variable domain, with the rest obtained from reference TRBV2 and TRBJ2-7, is as follows: EPEVTQTPSHQVTQMGQEVILRCVPISNHLYFYWYRQILGQKVEFLVSFYNNEISEKSEIFDDQFSVERPDGSNFTLKIRSTKLEDSAMYFCASSARVYYEQYFGPGTRLTVT.

This chain uses TRBV20-1 with TRBJ1-1; D not certain. The CDR3 has 14 residues. CDR1 and CDR2 from the germline V gene are DFQATT and SNEGSKA (reference sequence). Between the trimmed V and J ends, which lost 3 bases and 0 bases, there was a span of 11 bases. Here the CDR3 reads CSASRGQMNTEAFF. The CDR3 nucleotides are TGCAGTGCTAGTCGAGGGCAGATGAACACTGAAGCTTTCTTT.

This clone was counted a few times. The rearrangement joins TRBV7-8 to TRBJ1-4; perhaps TRBD1 as D (5 bases). Trimming removed 5 bases from V and 7 bases from J, with 17 bases in between. CDR3 length: 15 residues. CDR1 and CDR2 (germline): SGHVS, FQNEAQ. CDR3 bases: TGTGCCAGCAGCCCTCGGGGGGGATGGAGTGAAAAACTGTTTTTT. It codes for CASSPRGGWSEKLFF.

The rearrangement uses TRBV3-1 (or the pseudogene TRBV3-2) and TRBJ2-7; 8 bases agree with TRBD2. Per germline, CDR1 LGHDT and CDR2 YNNKEL (reference sequence). CDR3 size: 14 residues. V lost 1 base to trimming and J lost 5 bases; unmatched junction nucleotides: 4. The CDR3 loop reads CASSQAGTRNEQYF. In DNA form, the CDR3 reads TGTGCCAGCAGCCAAGCCGGGACTAGGAACGAGCAGTACTTC.

The rearrangement joins TRBV4-1 to TRBJ2-1, with 11 bases that match TRBD2. Germline V gene data show CDR1 as MGHRA and CDR2 as YSYEKL. The V segment lost 4 bases and the J segment 0 bases; nucleotides outside the gene matches: 11. This CDR3 comprises 19 residues. The CDR3 nucleotides read TGCGCCAGCAGCCCGACCCTGGGACTAGCGGCGAGCTCCTACAATGAGCAGTTCTTC. This codes for CASSPTLGLAASSYNEQFF.

This clone occurred many times. This chain links TRBV11-2 with TRBJ1-5; no reliable D call. The CDR3 runs to 16 residues. Germline V lookup: CDR1 SGHAT, CDR2 FQNNGV. The V gene lost 0 bases and the J gene lost 1 base, with 10 bases spanning the gap. The CDR3 is CASSLERKHSNQPQHF. The DNA of the CDR3 is TGTGCCAGCAGCTTAGAAAGAAAACACAGCAATCAGCCCCAGCATTTT.

This clone appeared a few times. This sequence joins TRBV7-9 and TRBJ2-2; 11 bases fit TRBD2. The V gene end was trimmed by 5 bases and the J gene end by 6 bases; junction bases not matched to a gene: 8. This CDR3 contains 16 residues. The V gene's germline CDR1 is SEHNR and CDR2 FQNEAQ (reference sequence). The CDR3 sequence: CASSRRTSGYAGELFF. The CDR3 DNA is TGTGCCAGCAGCCGCCGGACTAGCGGGTATGCCGGGGAGCTGTTTTTT. The whole variable domain, filled in from reference TRBV7-9 and TRBJ2-2, reads DTGVSQNPRHKITKRGQNVTFRCDPISEHNRLYWYRQTLGQGPEFLTYFQNEAQLEKSRLLSDRFSAERPKGSFSTLEIQRTEQGDSAMYLCASSRRTSGYAGELFFGEGSRLTVL.

The J gene is TRBJ1-2, the V gene TRBV7-9, with D uncertain. V lost 1 base, J lost 4 bases, and 10 bases lay in between. Germline CDR1 is SEHNR and CDR2 is FQNEAQ (reference sequence). The CDR3 runs 14 residues. CDR3 sequence reads: CASSLGTNLYGYTF. CDR3 sequence (DNA): TGTGCCAGCAGCTTAGGAACTAACCTCTATGGCTACACCTTC.

The chain has TRBV2 and TRBJ1-4; 9 bases match TRBD1. The CDR3 covers 15 residues. Germline loops: CDR1 SNHLY, CDR2 FYNNEI. Trimming cost V 5 bases and J 4 bases; bases outside gene matches: 5. The CDR3 reads CASSSGQGDNEKLFF. CDR3 nucleotides: TGTGCCAGCAGTTCGGGACAGGGTGATAATGAAAAACTGTTTTTT.

This clone was observed a single time. The CDR3 sequence: CASSLGQGRAFQETQYF. The CDR3 DNA reads as TGTGCCAGCAGCTTAGGGCAGGGAAGGGCCTTCCAAGAGACCCAGTACTTC. J is TRBJ2-5 and V is TRBV7-9; a possible D gene is TRBD1 (5 bases). The germline gives CDR1 SEHNR, CDR2 FQNEAQ (reference sequence). The CDR3 contains 17 residues. The V gene lost 1 base and the J gene lost 1 base, with 16 bases spanning the gap. Full variable domain (rest looked up from reference TRBV7-9 and TRBJ2-5): DTGVSQNPRHKITKRGQNVTFRCDPISEHNRLYWYRQTLGQGPEFLTYFQNEAQLEKSRLLSDRFSAERPKGSFSTLEIQRTEQGDSAMYLCASSLGQGRAFQETQYFGPGTRLLVL.

The chain is built from TRBV7-9 and TRBJ2-4, with TRBD2 as a possible D gene (5 bases). V was trimmed by 5 bases and J by 4 bases, leaving 15 bases between them. Per the germline V gene, CDR1 is SEHNR and CDR2 is FQNEAQ (reference sequence). This CDR3 is 15 amino acids long. The CDR3 protein is CASSALTGLKNIQYF. The CDR3 DNA reads as TGTGCCAGCAGCGCGCTTACGGGGTTAAAAAACATTCAGTACTTC.

CDR3 loop: CSAPGVTEQYF. The DNA of the CDR3 is TGCAGTGCCCCCGGGGTGACCGAGCAGTACTTC. V and J are TRBV20-1 and TRBJ2-7, with a weak D call TRBD2 (5 bases). CDR1 and CDR2 from the germline V gene are DFQATT and SNEGSKA (reference sequence). V dropped 6 bases and J dropped 6 bases, with 12 bases sitting between them. The CDR3 spans 11 residues.

The V and J genes are TRBV7-2 and TRBJ2-7, with TRBD1 identical over 8 bases. CDR1 and CDR2 (germline): SGHTA, FQGNSA. This CDR3 is 15 amino acids long. V trimming: 1 base; J trimming: 3 bases; junction bases outside the gene matches: 5. In nucleotides, the CDR3 is TGTGCCAGCAGCTTAGAAGGGGACAGGAGCTACGAGCAGTACTTC. Translating gives CASSLEGDRSYEQYF.